A single sample is the source of the 22 T cell receptor beta chains below, sequenced in a study of shared clonotypes between healthy human individuals. TCRdb's copy holds only in-frame clones and misses some; the assay was immunoSEQ multiplex PCR. This table holds about 2.3 million clones, 85% to 95% found once. Sequenced sample: naive CD4+ T cells from PBMCs. Documented subset: CD45RA+ positively selected. The receptors derive from a man between 18 and 35 years old in good health. Some clones in this sample may be carry-over from other donors' samples.

This clone appeared a single time. The chain recombines TRBV7-2 with TRBJ1-2; D gene ambiguous. The CDR3 is 14 amino acids. Germline V CDR1 and CDR2: SGHTA, FQGNSA. V lost 3 bases to trimming and J lost 3 bases, with 11 bases between them. CDR3 DNA: TGTGCCAGCAGCTTTGCCAGGCGTCACTATGGCTACACCTTC. Translating gives CASSFARRHYGYTF.

This rearrangement joins TRBV28 to TRBJ2-7; D is perhaps TRBD2 (5 bases). V was shortened by 11 bases and J by 0 bases, with 8 bases between the two germline ends. Germline V gene lookup returns CDR1 MDHEN and CDR2 SYDVKM. This CDR3 has 11 amino acids. The CDR3 DNA is TGTGCCTCCGGGGTCTCCTACGAGCAGTACTTC. It yields the protein CASGVSYEQYF.

About this clone: This specimen includes other DNA sequences encoding the same CDR3. The chain recombines TRBV5-1 with TRBJ1-5; D is ambiguous. V shed 1 base and J shed 2 bases, with 10 bases lying between them. Germline V gene lookup returns CDR1 SGHRS and CDR2 YFSETQ. The CDR3 length is 15 residues. CDR3 DNA: TGCGCCAGCAGCTTGTCCGGATGGGGCAATCAGCCCCAGCATTTT. This codes for CASSLSGWGNQPQHF. The full variable domain, with the rest looked up from reference TRBV5-1 and TRBJ1-5, is KAGVTQTPRYLIKTRGQQVTLSCSPISGHRSVSWYQQTPGQGLQFLFEYFSETQRNKGNFPGRFSGRQFSNSRSEMNVSTLELGDSALYLCASSLSGWGNQPQHFGDGTRLSIL.

This rearrangement joins TRBV10-3 to TRBJ2-3; 8 bases align to TRBD2. With 4 bases clipped from V and 3 bases from J, the junction kept 6 bases outside the gene matches. The CDR3 is 15 amino acids. CDR1 and CDR2 from the germline V gene are ENHRY and SYGVKD. CDR3 in amino acids: CAISAGLAATDTQYF. The CDR3 DNA follows: TGTGCCATCAGTGCTGGACTAGCAGCAACAGATACGCAGTATTTT.

Note on this clone: Other DNA sequences in the sample encode the same CDR3. This sequence joins TRBV5-1 and TRBJ1-1; 8 nucleotides agree with TRBD1. The trim removed 3 bases at V and 1 base at J, leaving 2 bases unmatched. This CDR3 region has 14 residues. CDR1 is SGHRS and CDR2 is YFSETQ in the germline V gene. The CDR3 is CASSSQGANTEAFF. In DNA form, the CDR3 reads TGCGCCAGCAGCTCGCAGGGGGCGAACACTGAAGCTTTCTTT.

The chain has TRBV28 and TRBJ1-5; D unclear. Between the trimmed V and J ends, which lost 3 bases and 0 bases, there was a span of 12 bases. The CDR3 length is 16 residues. The germline gives CDR1 MDHEN, CDR2 SYDVKM. The CDR3 nucleotides are TGTGCCAGCAGTTTGGCAGCGATACCTAGCAATCAGCCCCAGCATTTT. Translating gives CASSLAAIPSNQPQHF.

The count of this clone is one. The J gene is TRBJ2-1, the V gene TRBV10-3; perhaps D is TRBD1 or TRBD2 (6 bases each). Germline V lookup: CDR1 ENHRY, CDR2 SYGVKD. This CDR3 has 14 residues. Trimming took off 4 bases at V and 3 bases at J, with 10 bases between the two ends. In DNA form, the CDR3 reads TGTGCCATCAGTGGGGGGGCTCACTACAATGAGCAGTTCTTC. This translates into CAISGGAHYNEQFF.

This chain links TRBV4-1 with TRBJ1-5; a weak D match, TRBD1 (6 bases). Trimming removed 4 bases from V and 2 bases from J, with 9 bases in between. The CDR3 spans 14 residues. Germline CDR1 is MGHRA and CDR2 is YSYEKL. CDR3 sequence reads: CASSPEGGNQPQHF. In DNA, the CDR3 is TGCGCCAGCAGCCCCGAGGGGGGCAATCAGCCCCAGCATTTT.

The rearrangement links TRBV5-1 to TRBJ2-7, with no clear D. The CDR3 runs to 15 residues. V was clipped by 6 bases and J by 1 base, with 17 bases between them. In germline, CDR1 is SGHRS, CDR2 YFSETQ. CDR3: CASTLRPSQSYEQYF. DNA of the CDR3: TGCGCCAGCACCCTTCGACCCTCACAGTCCTACGAGCAGTACTTC. Together with reference TRBV5-1 and TRBJ2-7, the CDR3 gives the full variable domain: KAGVTQTPRYLIKTRGQQVTLSCSPISGHRSVSWYQQTPGQGLQFLFEYFSETQRNKGNFPGRFSGRQFSNSRSEMNVSTLELGDSALYLCASTLRPSQSYEQYFGPGTRLTVT.

This chain links TRBV13 with TRBJ1-3, with 10 bases that match TRBD1. The germline gives CDR1 PRHDT, CDR2 FYEKMQ (reference sequence). This CDR3 has 16 residues. V dropped 4 bases and J dropped 4; count of bases not matched to a gene: 7. Here the CDR3 DNA reads TGTGCCAGCAGCTCCTACCGACAGGGGGCGGGAAACACCATATATTTT. Its translation is CASSSYRQGAGNTIYF.

This rearrangement joins TRBV9 to TRBJ1-2, with D maybe TRBD1 (6 bases). This CDR3 has 16 residues. V shed 4 bases and J shed 4 bases, with 20 bases lying between them. Germline V gene lookup returns CDR1 SGDLS and CDR2 YYNGEE. CDR3 in amino acids: CASSPTTNRALYGYTF. For the CDR3, the DNA is TGTGCCAGCAGCCCGACGACCAACAGGGCTCTCTATGGCTACACCTTC.

The chain combines TRBV4-1 with TRBJ1-5, with D maybe TRBD1 (6 bases). V was trimmed by 4 bases and J by 5 bases, leaving 12 bases between them. The CDR3 spans 14 residues. Germline V gives CDR1 MGHRA, CDR2 YSYEKL. The CDR3 DNA sequence: TGCGCCAGCAGCCGAAACAGGGTTGATCAGCCCCAGCATTTT. This codes for CASSRNRVDQPQHF.

The V gene is TRBV7-9, the J gene TRBJ1-6, with 9 nucleotides matching TRBD1. In germline, CDR1 is SEHNR, CDR2 FQNEAQ (reference sequence). Trimming removed 4 bases from V and 5 bases from J; junction bases left unmatched: 0. The length of the CDR3 is 14 residues. The CDR3 DNA is TGTGCCAGCAGCTGGACAGGGGATAATTCACCCCTCCACTTT. It is translated as CASSWTGDNSPLHF.

The chain couples TRBV6-6 to TRBJ2-1; possibly TRBD1 for D (6 bases). V was shortened by 5 bases and J by 1 base, with 12 bases between the two germline ends. CDR3 size: 15 residues. In germline, CDR1 is MNHNY, CDR2 SVGAGI (reference sequence). CDR3 DNA sequence: TGTGCCAGCAGTCTGGACAGATTTTCCTACAATGAGCAGTTCTTC. Protein sequence: CASSLDRFSYNEQFF.

The rearrangement links TRBV5-1 to TRBJ1-1, with unresolved D. The CDR3 loop spans 15 amino acids. V lost 4 bases and J 0 bases, leaving 13 bases between the germline ends. The germline CDR1 and CDR2 sequences are SGHRS and YFSETQ. Written as DNA, the CDR3 is TGCGCCAGCAGCCCTACTCCTTCGATGAACACTGAAGCTTTCTTT. This translates into CASSPTPSMNTEAFF.

This clone was detected only once. One end of the junction does not line up with germline, which may come from a read error. The chain recombines TRBV4-1 with TRBJ2-1; TRBD2 aligns across 13 bases. This CDR3 region has 16 residues. The germline CDR1 and CDR2 sequences are MGHRA and YSYEKL. The CDR3 DNA sequence: TGCGCCAGCAGCCAAGATTCGGGGACTAGCGGGATCTTCAGGGTCTTC. It specifies CASSQDSGTSGIFRVF.

The J gene is TRBJ2-1, the V gene TRBV28; 10 bases match TRBD2. Trimming took 4 bases from V and 12 from J; bases not matched to a gene: 12. Germline loops: CDR1 MDHEN, CDR2 SYDVKM. CDR3 length: 15 residues. CDR3 residues: CASSSGASGSVRQFF. For the CDR3, the DNA is TGTGCCAGCAGTTCAGGGGCTAGCGGGAGTGTTAGGCAGTTCTTC.

This chain uses TRBV7-2 with TRBJ1-5; TRBD1 agrees at 7 bases. Per the germline V gene, CDR1 is SGHTA and CDR2 is FQGNSA. The trim removed 7 bases at V and 10 bases at J, leaving 19 bases unmatched. The CDR3 has 16 amino acids. The CDR3 DNA reads as TGTGCCAGCACCCTAGGTCTTAACAGGGGAGTGGAACCCCAGCATTTT. Translation: CASTLGLNRGVEPQHF.

This clone was recorded only once. The chain carries TRBV19 and TRBJ2-7; unclear D gene. Germline assignment: CDR1 LNHDA and CDR2 SQIVND (reference sequence). With 6 bases removed from V and 1 base from J, the gap between germline ends came to 13 bases. CDR3 length: 14 amino acids. This CDR3 reads CASRDLTASYEQYF. CDR3 sequence (DNA): TGTGCCAGTAGGGATCTTACGGCGTCCTACGAGCAGTACTTC.

The J gene is TRBJ1-5, the V gene TRBV29-1; TRBD1 might be the D (6 bases). Trimming cost V 6 bases and J 7 bases, with 16 bases left between them. The CDR3 sequence is 13 residues long. Germline lookup yields CDR1 SQVTM and CDR2 ANQGSEA. CDR3: CSVLDRKGQPQHF. As DNA, the CDR3 is TGCAGCGTCCTAGACAGGAAGGGGCAGCCCCAGCATTTT. The complete variable domain, with remaining parts taken from reference TRBV29-1 and TRBJ1-5, reads SAVISQKPSRDICQRGTSLTIQCQVDSQVTMMFWYRQQPGQSLTLIATANQGSEATYESGFVIDKFPISRPNLTFSTLTVSNMSPEDSSIYLCSVLDRKGQPQHFGDGTRLSIL.

The V call is TRBV7-2, the J call TRBJ2-5; 7 bases are shared with TRBD1. V lost 4 bases, J lost 2 bases, and 4 bases stayed unmatched. This CDR3 contains 14 residues. CDR1 is SGHTA, CDR2 FQGNSA, per germline. The CDR3 sequence: CASSSLGQQETQYF. The CDR3 region has the DNA TGTGCCAGCAGCTCGTTGGGACAGCAAGAGACCCAGTACTTC.

V is TRBV6-5 and J is TRBJ2-2; no reliable D call. V was cut by 8 bases and J by 0 bases, with 13 bases left in between. The CDR3 is made up of 15 amino acids. From germline, CDR1 is MNHEY and CDR2 SVGAGI. DNA of the CDR3: TGTGCCAGCTTAGTTAGGGAACCGAACACCGGGGAGCTGTTTTTT. Its protein product is CASLVREPNTGELFF.